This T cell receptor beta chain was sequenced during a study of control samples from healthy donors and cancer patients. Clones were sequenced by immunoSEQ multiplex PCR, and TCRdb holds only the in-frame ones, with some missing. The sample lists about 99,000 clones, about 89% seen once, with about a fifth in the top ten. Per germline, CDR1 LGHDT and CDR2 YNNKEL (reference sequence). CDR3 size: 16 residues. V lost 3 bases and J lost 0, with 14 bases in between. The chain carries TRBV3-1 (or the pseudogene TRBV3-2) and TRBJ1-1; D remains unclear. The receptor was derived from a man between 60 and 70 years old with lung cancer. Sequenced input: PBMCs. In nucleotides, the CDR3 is TGTGCCAGCAGCCATTATGGAAAAAGTATGAACACTGAAGCTTTCTTT. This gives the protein CASSHYGKSMNTEAFF.